This entry concerns a single T cell receptor (beta chain). Its antigen is currently not known. No base quality information exists; no much larger clone differs at one position. The entry originates in a study of STAT3 mutations in large granular lymphocyte leukemia (dated by TCRdb to 2018 to 2020). Context from the whole study: Canonical activating STAT3 mutations were detected in roughly half of the longitudinally sequenced T-LGLL patients. Over half of the T-LGLL patients were given one or more immunosuppressive therapy regimens, and 40% of those treated had a hematologic response. To reconstruct clonal hierarchy and dynamics, serial deep sequencing of TCRbeta CDR3 and STAT3 was performed in patients with T-cell large granular lymphocyte leukemia. From an initial cohort of 200 to 250 LGL patients, 15 to 20 representative T-LGLL cases were chosen for longitudinal sequencing of TCRbeta and STAT3. As controls, the study also included longitudinal sequencing of two patients with natural killer LGL leukemia. Each patient was sequenced at an average of approximately 4 time points, ranging from 2 to 8 samplings. Findings and caveats that apply to the study as a whole: Because no samples were available when a clone first appeared, clonal expansion had to be inferred from samplings taken at other points. TCR clonotype switching after therapy was seen in about 30% of the 18 patients, with all newly emerging clones being STAT3 wild type. Persisting codominant clonotypes in some patients meant a small but highly pathogenic clone may have been missed. Several patients had a dominant TCR clone burden greater than the STAT3 mutant burden, which suggests that the STAT3 mutation arose secondarily within a clone that had already expanded. Linking therapy response to changes in TCR clonal burden was complicated by variable intervals between samplings and by differing treatment regimens. At least one immunodominant TCRbeta clonotype was identified in every T-LGLL patient, and multiple immunodominant subclonotypes were identified in about half of the T-LGLL patients.

The CDR3 runs 15 amino acids, cysteine and phenylalanine included. Solely the CDR3 DNA is kept, with 45 bases framed from the first base. CDR1 and CDR2, looked up from the germline V gene, are SQVTM and ANQGSEA. The V end loses 7 bases and the J end loses 1 base, and a stretch of 19 bases separates them. DNA was extracted from blood mononuclear cells, with the same DNA used for both TCR and STAT3 sequencing. An Illumina MiSeq was used to sequence the TCRbeta libraries, yielding an average of approximately 40,000 productive templates per sample. TCRbeta CDR3 libraries were generated with the immunoSEQ assay using multiplex PCR amplification. The source study handled its data this way. Repertoire diversity was computed as previously defined, with values near 0 indicating extremely monoclonal samples. Held by TCRdb, this immuneACCESS table contains in-frame sequences only and omits some clones. Under half of the omission traces to an unresolved V gene where checked; the cause of the rest is unknown. D and trimming come from the DNA, and the V and J calls and clone size come from that table. The sample table holds about 12,000 clones, of which approximately 83% were seen once. Roughly 90% of the sample belongs to the ten largest clones.

The sequenced sample consisted of peripheral blood mononuclear cells. The rearranged chain carries TRBV29-1 and TRBJ1-1; the D segment could be TRBD1, given 5 matching bases. The sequence derives from an elderly man with T-cell large granular lymphocyte leukemia. Some clones in this sample may be carry-over from other donors' samples. The age is the age at diagnosis. The CDR3 protein: CSARRGTEGNTEAFF. The base sequence is TGCAGCGCCCGAAGGGGCACGGAGGGGAACACTGAAGCTTTCTTT.